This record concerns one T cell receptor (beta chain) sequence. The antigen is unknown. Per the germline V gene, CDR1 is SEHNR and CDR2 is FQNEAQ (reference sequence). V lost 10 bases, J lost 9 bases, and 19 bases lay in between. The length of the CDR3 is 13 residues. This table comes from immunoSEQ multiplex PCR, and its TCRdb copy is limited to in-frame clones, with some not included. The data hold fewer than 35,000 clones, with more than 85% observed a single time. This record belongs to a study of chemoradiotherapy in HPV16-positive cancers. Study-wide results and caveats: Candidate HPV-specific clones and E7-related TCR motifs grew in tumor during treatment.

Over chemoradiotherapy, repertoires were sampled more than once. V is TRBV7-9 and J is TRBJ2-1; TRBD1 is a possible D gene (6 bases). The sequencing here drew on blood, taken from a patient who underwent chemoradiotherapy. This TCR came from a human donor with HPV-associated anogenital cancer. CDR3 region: CAIPGQAVLEQFF. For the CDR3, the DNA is TGTGCCATTCCGGGACAAGCGGTCCTTGAGCAGTTCTTC.